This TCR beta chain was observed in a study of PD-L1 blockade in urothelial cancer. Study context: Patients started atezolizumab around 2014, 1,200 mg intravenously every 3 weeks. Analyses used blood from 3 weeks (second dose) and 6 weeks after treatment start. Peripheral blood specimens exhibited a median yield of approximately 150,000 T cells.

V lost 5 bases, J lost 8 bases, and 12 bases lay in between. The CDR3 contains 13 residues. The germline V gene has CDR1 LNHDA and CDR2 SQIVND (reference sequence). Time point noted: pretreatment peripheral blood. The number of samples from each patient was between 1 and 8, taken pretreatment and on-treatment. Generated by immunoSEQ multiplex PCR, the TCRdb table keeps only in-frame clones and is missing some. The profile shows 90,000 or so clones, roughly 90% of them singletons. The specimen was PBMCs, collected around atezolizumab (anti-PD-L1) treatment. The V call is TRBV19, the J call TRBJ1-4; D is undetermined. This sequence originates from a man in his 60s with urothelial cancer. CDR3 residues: CASSAQWREKLFF. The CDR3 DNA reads TGTGCCAGTAGTGCACAGTGGCGAGAAAAACTGTTTTTT.